This is a list of T cell receptor beta chains from one sample in a study of shared T cell receptors in the human thymus. Assay used: immunoSEQ multiplex PCR; TCRdb lists only in-frame clones, some missing. The profile covers hundreds of thousands of clones, with around nine tenths appearing a single time and about 0.01% taken by the ten largest. The sample also formed part of further work on human thymus T cells.

The sequenced sample was thymocytes. All receptors come from a boy under two years old with a congenital heart defect. The CDR3 runs from the conserved cysteine through the conserved F or W. The order of the fields is J gene, D gene, V gene, clone size, CDR3 DNA, CDR3 protein. D genes are given only for firm matches. The size of a clone is reported for some rows only, either as once, few or many, or as a class for expanded clones.

>TRBJ2-7|TRBD1|TRBV15|once
TGTGCCACCAGCAGAGATTGGGGGACAGGGGCCTACGAGCAGTACTTC
CATSRDWGTGAYEQYF
>TRBJ1-5|NA|TRBV7-8|NA
TGTGCCAGCAGCTTAGCGGTAGGACAAAGCGTGAATAGCAATCAGCCCCAGCATTTT
CASSLAVGQSVNSNQPQHF
>TRBJ1-2|TRBD1|TRBV6-5|NA
TGTGCCAGCAGTTACTGCCGGGACAGCCCTAACTATGGCTACACCTTC
CASSYCRDSPNYGYTF
>TRBJ2-1|NA|TRBV10-3|NA
TGTGCCATCAGTGAGACCCGGGACATCCAATACAATGAGCAGTTCTTC
CAISETRDIQYNEQFF
>TRBJ2-5|TRBD2|TRBV5-1|NA
TGCGCCAGCAGCTTGGATTTGGGCGGGAGGGCGCAAGAGACCCAGTACTTC
CASSLDLGGRAQETQYF
>TRBJ1-2|NA|TRBV5-1|NA
TGCGCCAGCGCCCTGGAGGGGTTTTATAACTATGGCTACACCTTC
CASALEGFYNYGYTF
>TRBJ2-1|NA|TRBV5-6|few
TGTGCCAGCAGCTTCCTTAGCTCCTACAATGAGCAGTTCTTC
CASSFLSSYNEQFF
>TRBJ2-1|TRBD2|TRBV25-1|NA
TGTGCCAGCGGGGTAGGCCTAGCGGGCCTGAGCTCCTACAATGAGCAGTTCTTC
CASGVGLAGLSSYNEQFF
>TRBJ1-5|TRBD1|TRBV6-5|NA
TGTGCCAGCAGTTACGAGCAGGGGGCTCAGCCCCAGCATTTT
CASSYEQGAQPQHF
>TRBJ2-2|NA|TRBV9|NA
TGTGCCAGCAGCGTAAACGGCTTCTGGGACTTGGACACCGGGGAGCTGTTTTTT
CASSVNGFWDLDTGELFF
>TRBJ1-5|NA|TRBV27|NA
TGTGCCAGCAGTTCCCAGGGGTGGGGCAATCAGCCCCAGCATTTT
CASSSQGWGNQPQHF
>TRBJ2-2|TRBD2|TRBV29-1|NA
TGCAGCGTTGTCCTAGCGGGAGGCGTCGGGGAGCTGTTTTTT
CSVVLAGGVGELFF
>TRBJ2-1|TRBD1|TRBV27|NA
TGTGCCAGCAGTCCGGGACAGGGGGGCCATGAGCAGTTCTTC
CASSPGQGGHEQFF
>TRBJ2-5|TRBD2|TRBV15|NA
TGTGCCACCAGCAGAGATTCGGCGGGAGGTAGTAACCAAGAGACCCAGTACTTC
CATSRDSAGGSNQETQYF
>TRBJ1-5|NA|TRBV7-9|NA
TGTGCCAGCGGGAGGTCGGGCAAAAGCAATCAGCCCCAGCATTTT
CASGRSGKSNQPQHF
>TRBJ1-2|TRBD1|TRBV7-2|NA
TGTGCCAGCAGCTCCCGGACAGGGAACAGCTATGGCTACACCTTC
CASSSRTGNSYGYTF
>TRBJ2-1|TRBD2|TRBV4-2|NA
TGTGCCAGCAGCCATTCCGGGACTAGCGGGAGGTATGAGCAGTTCTTC
CASSHSGTSGRYEQFF
>TRBJ1-4|NA|TRBV6-1|NA
TGTGCCAGCAGTGAAGGGGAGGATCGAACTAATGAAAAACTGTTTTTT
CASSEGEDRTNEKLFF
>TRBJ2-7|TRBD2|TRBV27|NA
TGTGCCAGCAGTGTCCCCGAGCGGGGTTACGAGCAGTACTTC
CASSVPERGYEQYF
>TRBJ2-1|TRBD1|TRBV5-6|NA
TGTGCCAGCAGCCGCTACGGACAGGGGACGTACAATGAGCAGTTCTTC
CASSRYGQGTYNEQFF
>TRBJ2-7|TRBD2|TRBV29-1|NA
TGCAGCGTTGCCGGGGGGACGCCGAGCTACGAGCAGTACTTC
CSVAGGTPSYEQYF
>TRBJ2-3|TRBD2|TRBV10-3|NA
TGTGCCATCAGTGTTTCTAGCGGGAGGTCAGATACGCAGTATTTT
CAISVSSGRSDTQYF
>TRBJ2-5|NA|TRBV27|NA
TGTGCCAGCAGTTTATCGGGGGCAGCCCTGGAAGAGACCCAGTACTTC
CASSLSGAALEETQYF
>TRBJ2-1|NA|TRBV14|NA
TGTGCCAGCAATAGGAGTAAAGGACATAACAATGAGCAGTTCTTC
CASNRSKGHNNEQFF
>TRBJ2-5|NA|TRBV4-3|NA
TGCGCCAGCAGCCAAGATTTTCAGGGGACCCAGTACTTC
CASSQDFQGTQYF
>TRBJ1-1|TRBD1|TRBV6-1|NA
TGTGCCAGCAGTTTGCGACAGGGCAGGCCTGAAGCTTTCTTT
CASSLRQGRPEAFF
>TRBJ2-7|TRBD1|TRBV12-5|NA
TGTGCTAGTGGTTTGACCCCGGGACAGCGGTCCTACGAGCAGTACTTC
CASGLTPGQRSYEQYF
>TRBJ1-1|TRBD1|TRBV2|few
TGTGCCAGCACAGGGACAGGCGAGAACACTGAAGCTTTCTTT
CASTGTGENTEAFF
>TRBJ2-1|NA|TRBV7-8|once
TGTGCCAGCAGCTCAGGGATTAGGGGTCATGAGCAGTTCTTC
CASSSGIRGHEQFF
>TRBJ2-3|NA|TRBV20-1|NA
TGCAGTGCTAGTGACTGGGGGGCGCAGTATTTT
CSASDWGAQYF
>TRBJ2-7|NA|TRBV6-5|NA
TGTGCCAGCAGTTACCCCAGGGGCGAGCAGTACTTC
CASSYPRGEQYF
>TRBJ2-3|TRBD2|TRBV5-4|NA
TGTGCCACAAGAGCGGGACCTGCTGATACGCAGTATTTT
CATRAGPADTQYF
>TRBJ2-1|TRBD2|TRBV4-2|NA
TGTGCCAGCAGCCAAGATAGGGCTAGCGGGAGCAATGAGCAGTTCTTC
CASSQDRASGSNEQFF
>TRBJ2-3|TRBD2|TRBV27|NA
TGTGCCAGCAGTTTCCAGCGGGGTCGCACAGATACGCAGTATTTT
CASSFQRGRTDTQYF
>TRBJ2-5|NA|TRBV6-1|NA
TGTGCCAGCAGTGAAAATGTGGGCGGGATTAGTCACCAAGAGACCCAGTACTTC
CASSENVGGISHQETQYF
>TRBJ2-7|TRBD2|TRBV28|NA
TGTGCCAGCAGTTTTAAAGCGGGAAGCTTGAACGAGCAGTACTTC
CASSFKAGSLNEQYF
>TRBJ1-2|NA|TRBV12-5|once
TGTGCTAGTGGTTTGGCAACCGACAGTTCCTATGGCTACACCTTC
CASGLATDSSYGYTF
>TRBJ2-3|TRBD2|TRBV6-6|few
TGTGCCAGCAGGGGACTAGCGGGAGATACGCAGTATTTT
CASRGLAGDTQYF
>TRBJ2-1|TRBD1|TRBV28|NA
TGTGCCAGCAGAACGGCCGGGACAGGGGGGGATGAGCAGTTCTTC
CASRTAGTGGDEQFF
>TRBJ2-7|TRBD1|TRBV14|NA
TGTGCCAGCAGCCAAGAAGGAGACAGGGGGTCCTACGAGCAGTACTTC
CASSQEGDRGSYEQYF
>TRBJ2-7|NA|TRBV5-5|NA
TGTGCCAGCAGCTTTGCGGGGCCTACCTACGAGCAGTACTTC
CASSFAGPTYEQYF
>TRBJ2-7|NA|TRBV28|NA
TGTGCCAGCAGTCCTCAGGGGTTCTCCTACGAGCAGTACTTC
CASSPQGFSYEQYF
>TRBJ2-1|NA|TRBV4-3|NA
TGCGCCAGCAGCCATGATGGGGGGTCCGGTTTCAATGAGCAGTTCTTC
CASSHDGGSGFNEQFF
>TRBJ2-1|NA|TRBV12-2|NA
TGTGCAAGTCGCTTTCCTAGCGGGACACTGCATGAGCAGTTCTTC
CASRFPSGTLHEQFF
>TRBJ2-5|TRBD2|TRBV10-1|NA
TGCGCCAGCAGTCCCCGACTAGCGGGAGGGTCGGTGGAGACCCAGTACTTC
CASSPRLAGGSVETQYF
>TRBJ2-7|TRBD1|TRBV2|NA
TGTGCCAGCAGTGAAAGCGACAGGGGGGACGAGCAGTACTTC
CASSESDRGDEQYF
>TRBJ2-7|NA|TRBV27|NA
TGTGCCAGCAGTTTCCACCCGGGACTGACCTACGAGCAGTACTTC
CASSFHPGLTYEQYF
>TRBJ2-5|NA|TRBV15|NA
TGTGCCACCAGCAGAGTTAAGACAGGTTCCCAAGAGACCCAGTACTTC
CATSRVKTGSQETQYF
>TRBJ2-5|NA|TRBV5-1|NA
TGCGCCAGCAGCTTGACAGGGAAAGAGACCCAGTACTTC
CASSLTGKETQYF
>TRBJ1-1|NA|TRBV4-3|NA
TGCGCCAGCAGCCAAGAACAGCTGAACACTGAAGCTTTCTTT
CASSQEQLNTEAFF
>TRBJ1-2|NA|TRBV4-1|once
TGCGCCAGCAGCCAAGATTTACGGGGGTATGGCTACACCTTC
CASSQDLRGYGYTF
>TRBJ2-1|NA|TRBV2|NA
TGTGCCAGCATAGGAGGCCAGGGGATTTTTAATGAGCAGTTCTTC
CASIGGQGIFNEQFF
>TRBJ2-3|NA|TRBV5-1|NA
TGCGCCAGCAGCTTGGGCGTGGTGGGGCCTTACACAGATACGCAGTATTTT
CASSLGVVGPYTDTQYF
>TRBJ1-3|TRBD1|TRBV28|few
TGTGCCAGCAGGGACAGGGAAGAGAACACCATATATTTT
CASRDREENTIYF
>TRBJ2-2|TRBD2|TRBV4-2|NA
TGTGCCAGCAGCCAAGATAATTGGACTAGCGGGGGGTCAAACACCGGGGAGCTGTTTTTT
CASSQDNWTSGGSNTGELFF
>TRBJ2-7|TRBD1|TRBV29-1|NA
TGCAGCGTTGTGGTGGACAGGGCTTACGAGCAGTACTTC
CSVVVDRAYEQYF
>TRBJ2-7|TRBD1|TRBV7-2|NA
TGTGCCAGCAGCAGATGGGGACAGGGGTTCTCCCAATCGCAGTACTTC
CASSRWGQGFSQSQYF
>TRBJ2-1|TRBD2|TRBV14|NA
TGTGCCAGCAGCCTAGGGGGACTAGCGGGAAGGCAAAGGAGTGAGCAGTTCTTC
CASSLGGLAGRQRSEQFF